Each of the 21 T cell receptor beta chains below was sequenced from the same sample in a study of OX40 agonist ivuxolimab in advanced cancers. The table came from immunoSEQ multiplex PCR; TCRdb's copy has only in-frame clones and leaves some out. The sample lists about 77,000 clones, approximately 81% occurring once. The source material was CD4+ or CD8+ T cells sorted from blood, sampled in a trial of the OX40 agonist ivuxolimab. The source is an adult with an advanced solid tumor such as melanoma, head and neck, liver or kidney cancer.

This rearrangement joins TRBV15 to TRBJ2-3, with TRBD2 matching 12 bases. CDR1 is LNHNV, CDR2 YYDKDF, per germline (reference sequence). Losses at the gene ends were 2 bases for V and 7 bases for J; bases not matched to a gene: 10. The CDR3 length is 17 residues. The CDR3 loop is CATSRSPTSGGGNTQYF. The CDR3 DNA sequence: TGTGCCACCAGCAGATCCCCGACTAGCGGGGGCGGGAATACGCAGTATTTT.

This chain joins TRBV27 and TRBJ2-5; 11 bases match TRBD2. The V segment lost 1 base and the J segment 1 base; nucleotides outside the gene matches: 8. CDR1 MNHEY and CDR2 SMNVEV come from the germline V gene (reference sequence). The CDR3 spans 18 residues. The DNA for the CDR3 is TGTGCCAGCAGTTTATATCAACGACTAGCGGGAAGCCAAGAGACCCAGTACTTC. Translation: CASSLYQRLAGSQETQYF.

This clone turned up a few times. This chain uses TRBV27 with TRBJ1-1; D is undetermined. Germline V CDR1 and CDR2: MNHEY, SMNVEV (reference sequence). V was pared by 5 bases and J by 5 bases, with 15 bases between. The CDR3 has 14 amino acids. CDR3 sequence (DNA): TGTGCCAGCAGTCCGAACAGCATGGCGACTGAAGCTTTCTTT. This translates into CASSPNSMATEAFF.

The chain combines TRBV18 with TRBJ2-5; no firm D call. V was pared by 5 bases and J by 1 base, with 5 bases between. The CDR3 consists of 12 residues. Germline V gene sequence: CDR1 KGHSH, CDR2 LQKENI. DNA of the CDR3: TGTGCCAGCTCATCGTCCCAAGAGACCCAGTACTTC. Translation gives CASSSSQETQYF. Full variable domain (missing parts from reference TRBV18 and TRBJ2-5): NAGVMQNPRHLVRRRGQEARLRCSPMKGHSHVYWYRQLPEEGLKFMVYLQKENIIDESGMPKERFSAEFPKEGPSILRIQQVVRGDSAAYFCASSSSQETQYFGPGTRLLVL.

The count of this clone is one. CDR3 in DNA: TGTGCCAGCAGCCAAGGGGCAGGGAAGCAGTTCTTC. This translates into CASSQGAGKQFF. This chain joins TRBV14 and TRBJ2-1, with D perhaps matching TRBD1 (5 bases). Trimming left V 1 base short and J 11 bases short, with 9 bases between. The CDR3 has 12 amino acids. Germline CDR1 and CDR2: SGHDN and FVKESK.

V usage is TRBV7-9 and J usage is TRBJ2-1, with 8 bases matching TRBD1. V was clipped by 5 bases and J by 2 bases; unmatched bases: 8. Germline-derived CDR1 and CDR2 are SEHNR and FQNEAQ (reference sequence). CDR3 size: 16 residues. The CDR3 here is CASSPTGTGTYNEQFF. For the CDR3, the DNA is TGTGCCAGCAGCCCAACCGGGACAGGAACCTACAATGAGCAGTTCTTC.

The J gene is TRBJ2-5, the V gene TRBV4-1; D gene uncertain. With 0 bases removed from V and 1 base from J, the gap between germline ends came to 12 bases. Germline V gives CDR1 MGHRA, CDR2 YSYEKL. The CDR3 length is 16 residues. The CDR3 loop reads CASSQDRPIIQETQYF. CDR3 sequence (DNA): TGCGCCAGCAGCCAAGATCGTCCCATTATCCAAGAGACCCAGTACTTC.

This clone was recorded a few times. This sequence joins TRBV4-2 and TRBJ1-4; 10 bases fit TRBD1. CDR3 length equals 16 residues. CDR1 and CDR2 (germline): LGHNA, YNFKEQ. Trimming removed 1 base from V and 6 bases from J; junction bases left unmatched: 5. CDR3 in amino acids: CASSQGEGTGDEKLFF. In DNA, the CDR3 is TGTGCCAGCAGCCAAGGGGAAGGGACAGGGGATGAAAAACTGTTTTTT.

The rearrangement joins TRBV21-1 to TRBJ2-5; the table assigns TRBD1, which was not confirmed against the DNA. The end of the DNA is better explained by TRBJ2-7, so the J call may be wrong. TRBV21-1 has pseudogene status. CDR3 length: 10 amino acids. The CDR3 protein is CAVGAYEQYF. DNA of the CDR3: TGTGCCGTTGGGGCTTACGAGCAGTACTTC.

As DNA, the CDR3 is TGTGCCAGCACAGCCAGGGATAATTTGTGGAATGAGCAGTTCTTC. Translation gives CASTARDNLWNEQFF. This chain connects TRBV6-5 to TRBJ2-1; D perhaps matches TRBD1 (5 bases). Germline lookup yields CDR1 MNHEY and CDR2 SVGAGI. Trimming took off 7 bases at V and 7 bases at J, with 20 bases between the two ends. This CDR3 is built from 15 residues.

This clone was detected only once. The V call is TRBV5-1, the J call TRBJ2-3, with 9 nucleotides matching TRBD2. This CDR3 region has 16 residues. V lost 0 bases to trimming and J lost 4 bases; unmatched junction nucleotides: 6. Germline V gene lookup returns CDR1 SGHRS and CDR2 YFSETQ. The CDR3 coding sequence is TGCGCCAGCAGCTTGGAGCCTAGCGGGGTGCCAGATACGCAGTATTTT. Residues: CASSLEPSGVPDTQYF.

The V and J genes are TRBV6-5 and TRBJ1-6; D is possibly TRBD1 (5 bases). The germline V gene encodes CDR1 MNHEY and CDR2 SVGAGI. There are 16 residues in the CDR3. Trimming cost V 4 bases and J 0 bases, with 10 bases left between them. This CDR3 reads CASSLGGSSYNSPLHF. DNA for the CDR3: TGTGCCAGCAGTTTGGGGGGGAGCTCCTATAATTCACCCCTCCACTTT.

In this sample, this clone turned up once. The J gene is TRBJ1-1, the V gene TRBV6-5; no reliable D call. Between the trimmed V and J ends, which lost 10 bases and 4 bases, there was a span of 16 bases. The CDR3 is 13 amino acids. Germline CDR1 reads MNHEY; CDR2 reads SVGAGI. CDR3 sequence: CATVGGWGTEAFF. In nucleotides, the CDR3 is TGTGCCACTGTGGGAGGTTGGGGCACTGAAGCTTTCTTT.

As to this clone: The same CDR3 also results from other DNA sequences found in this sample. The rearrangement uses TRBV5-1 and TRBJ1-2, with unresolved D. The germline V gene encodes CDR1 SGHRS and CDR2 YFSETQ. This CDR3 spans 13 amino acids. V was clipped by 4 bases and J by 5 bases, with 12 bases between them. CDR3: CASSPDRNYGYTF. The CDR3 nucleotides read TGCGCCAGCAGCCCGGACCGAAATTATGGCTACACCTTC.

The genes are TRBV19 and TRBJ1-3; possible D gene TRBD1, 5 bases. V dropped 6 bases and J dropped 0 bases, with 9 bases sitting between them. This CDR3 spans 14 amino acids. Per the germline V gene, CDR1 is LNHDA and CDR2 is SQIVND (reference sequence). Here the CDR3 reads CASSRGSSGNTIYF. The CDR3 bases are TGTGCCAGTAGCCGGGGGAGCTCTGGAAACACCATATATTTT.

V usage is TRBV4-2 and J usage is TRBJ1-6; D unresolved. The germline CDR1 and CDR2 sequences are LGHNA and YNFKEQ. V lost 0 bases and J 7 bases, leaving 4 bases between the germline ends. CDR3 length: 13 amino acids. The CDR3 nucleotides read TGTGCCAGCAGCCAAGACGAGAATTCACCCCTCCACTTT. Amino acids: CASSQDENSPLHF.

V usage is TRBV27 and J usage is TRBJ1-1; D remains unclear. V was trimmed by 4 bases and J by 1 base, leaving 13 bases between them. Germline CDR1 is MNHEY and CDR2 is SMNVEV (reference sequence). The CDR3 extends over 15 amino acids. Written as DNA, the CDR3 is TGTGCCAGCAGTTCACGAGGGCGAGGGAACACTGAAGCTTTCTTT. It specifies CASSSRGRGNTEAFF.

The chain links TRBV4-1 to TRBJ1-4, with 9 bases identical to TRBD1. The V and J ends lost 4 bases and 7 bases, in that order; junction bases with no gene match: 10. CDR3 length: 16 amino acids. Germline V gene lookup returns CDR1 MGHRA and CDR2 YSYEKL. The DNA for the CDR3 is TGCGCCAGCAGCCCCCTCTTCGGGACAGGGAGTGAAAAACTGTTTTTT. Protein: CASSPLFGTGSEKLFF.

The rearrangement uses TRBV10-3 and TRBJ2-5, with D possibly being TRBD2 (5 bases). CDR3 length: 14 residues. Germline-derived CDR1 and CDR2 are ENHRY and SYGVKD. Trimming pared 0 bases from V and 2 bases from J, leaving 7 bases between. For the CDR3, the DNA is TGTGCCATCAGTGAGTCCGGGGATCAAGAGACCCAGTACTTC. Its protein is CAISESGDQETQYF.

V gene TRBV28 combines with J gene TRBJ1-4; D is undetermined. Trimming shortened V by 5 bases and J by 7 bases, and 14 bases separated the two germline ends. In germline, CDR1 is MDHEN, CDR2 SYDVKM. The CDR3 length is 14 residues. The CDR3 coding sequence is TGTGCCAGCAGTCTCCCAGGACGGGGTGAAAAACTGTTTTTT. The encoded protein is CASSLPGRGEKLFF. Full variable domain (remainder filled in from reference TRBV28 and TRBJ1-4): DVKVTQSSRYLVKRTGEKVFLECVQDMDHENMFWYRQDPGLGLRLIYFSYDVKMKEKGDIPEGYSVSREKKERFSLILESASTNQTSMYLCASSLPGRGEKLFFGSGTQLSVL.

In its sample, this clone is medium-sized. The J gene is TRBJ2-7, the V gene TRBV6-5; 12 nucleotides align to TRBD1. The length of the CDR3 is 15 residues. Per the germline V gene, CDR1 is MNHEY and CDR2 is SVGAGI. V shed 6 bases and J 4 bases; nucleotides not matched to a gene: 7. The CDR3 sequence: CASSGTGGGGYEQYF. The CDR3 DNA is TGTGCCAGCAGCGGGACAGGGGGCGGTGGGTACGAGCAGTACTTC.